The next 3 T cell receptor beta chains were all read from a single sample in a study of glioma-infiltrating T cells. TCR alpha and beta CDR3 regions were amplified from RNA using iRepertoire nested multiplex PCR. TCRdb reprocessed the multiplex PCR reads with MiXCR, giving one entry per CDR3 protein. The sample has roughly 350,000 distinct CDR3 sequences; roughly two fifths are singletons. Sample: glioma tissue, nonneoplastic brain tissue, or PBMCs (not recorded which). The receptors here all came from a human donor with low-grade glioma or glioblastoma, undergoing nonglioma brain surgery, or in good health (not recorded which).

This clonotype was counted many times. V gene TRBV6-1 combines with J gene TRBJ2-7; D is ambiguous. There are 14 residues in the CDR3. In germline, CDR1 is MNHNS, CDR2 SASEGT. Trimming shortened V by 0 bases and J by 3 bases, and 9 bases separated the two germline ends. The CDR3, as DNA: TGTGCCAGCAGTGAAGCAGGGCGCTTCTACGAGCAGTACTTC. Translated, it gives CASSEAGRFYEQYF.

In the case of this clonotype: A read error is possible here, since a much larger clone lies one base away. CDR3 residues: CATNREPLNREGLDTQYF. The CDR3 DNA reads TGTGCCACCAACAGAGAGCCCCTTAATCGGGAGGGCCTTGATACGCAGTATTTT. This sequence joins TRBV15 and TRBJ2-3, with TRBD2 matching over 8 bases. There are 18 residues in the CDR3. CDR1 and CDR2 (germline): LNHNV, YYDKDF (reference sequence).

This chain connects TRBV24-1 to TRBJ2-1; weak D call: TRBD1 (6 bases). V lost 3 bases to trimming and J lost 0 bases, with 14 bases between them. Germline lookup yields CDR1 KGHDR and CDR2 SFDVKD. The CDR3 contains 17 residues. CDR3 loop: CATSDLGEGGSYNEQFF. CDR3 DNA: TGTGCCACCAGTGATCTAGGCGAAGGGGGCTCCTACAATGAGCAGTTCTTC.